This is a list of T cell receptor beta chains from one sample in a study of CD8+ T cells in alopecia areata. This table comes from immunoSEQ multiplex PCR, and its TCRdb copy is limited to in-frame clones, with some not included. The table lists 9,500 to 15,000 clones, 56% of them singletons. The sample consisted of skin. Receptor source: a human donor with alopecia areata. The CDR3 runs from the conserved cysteine through the conserved F or W. The order of the fields is J gene, V gene, CDR3 protein.

TRBJ2-1 TRBV18 CASSPGLSINEQFF
TRBJ2-7 TRBV5-4 CASSVSGAYEQYF
TRBJ2-1 TRBV28 CASAYRPLGGGDNEQFF
TRBJ1-1 TRBV30 CAWSVGGSSTEAFF
TRBJ1-2 TRBV5-1 CASRGTTANYGYTF
TRBJ2-4 TRBV5-1 CASSPYSGTLTGSDKNIQYF
TRBJ2-7 TRBV2 CASGQFLYEQYF
TRBJ2-7 TRBV25-1 CASSELAGSSYEQYF
TRBJ2-7 TRBV2 CASSGYEQYF
TRBJ1-2 TRBV30 CAWTLQGLGGYTF
TRBJ1-1 TRBV7-9 CASSSQEYTEAFF
TRBJ2-7 TRBV7-9 CASSGLAPSYEQYF
TRBJ2-7 TRBV7-8 CASSPGTSLVYEQYF
TRBJ2-3 TRBV7-9 CASSSTGTDTQYF
TRBJ2-7 TRBV2 CASSDSGDYEQYF
TRBJ1-5 TRBV11-2 CASSFGTNQPQHF
TRBJ2-7 TRBV7-8 CASSSTGGSYEQYF
TRBJ2-1 TRBV4-3 CASSQEVWGPGANEQFF
TRBJ1-6 TRBV5-7 CASSLVASSYNSPLHF
TRBJ2-1 TRBV4-1 CASSQVLRGPSYNEQFF
TRBJ1-5 TRBV7-9 CASSLESSNQPQHF
TRBJ2-1 TRBV30 CAWSGGYEQFF